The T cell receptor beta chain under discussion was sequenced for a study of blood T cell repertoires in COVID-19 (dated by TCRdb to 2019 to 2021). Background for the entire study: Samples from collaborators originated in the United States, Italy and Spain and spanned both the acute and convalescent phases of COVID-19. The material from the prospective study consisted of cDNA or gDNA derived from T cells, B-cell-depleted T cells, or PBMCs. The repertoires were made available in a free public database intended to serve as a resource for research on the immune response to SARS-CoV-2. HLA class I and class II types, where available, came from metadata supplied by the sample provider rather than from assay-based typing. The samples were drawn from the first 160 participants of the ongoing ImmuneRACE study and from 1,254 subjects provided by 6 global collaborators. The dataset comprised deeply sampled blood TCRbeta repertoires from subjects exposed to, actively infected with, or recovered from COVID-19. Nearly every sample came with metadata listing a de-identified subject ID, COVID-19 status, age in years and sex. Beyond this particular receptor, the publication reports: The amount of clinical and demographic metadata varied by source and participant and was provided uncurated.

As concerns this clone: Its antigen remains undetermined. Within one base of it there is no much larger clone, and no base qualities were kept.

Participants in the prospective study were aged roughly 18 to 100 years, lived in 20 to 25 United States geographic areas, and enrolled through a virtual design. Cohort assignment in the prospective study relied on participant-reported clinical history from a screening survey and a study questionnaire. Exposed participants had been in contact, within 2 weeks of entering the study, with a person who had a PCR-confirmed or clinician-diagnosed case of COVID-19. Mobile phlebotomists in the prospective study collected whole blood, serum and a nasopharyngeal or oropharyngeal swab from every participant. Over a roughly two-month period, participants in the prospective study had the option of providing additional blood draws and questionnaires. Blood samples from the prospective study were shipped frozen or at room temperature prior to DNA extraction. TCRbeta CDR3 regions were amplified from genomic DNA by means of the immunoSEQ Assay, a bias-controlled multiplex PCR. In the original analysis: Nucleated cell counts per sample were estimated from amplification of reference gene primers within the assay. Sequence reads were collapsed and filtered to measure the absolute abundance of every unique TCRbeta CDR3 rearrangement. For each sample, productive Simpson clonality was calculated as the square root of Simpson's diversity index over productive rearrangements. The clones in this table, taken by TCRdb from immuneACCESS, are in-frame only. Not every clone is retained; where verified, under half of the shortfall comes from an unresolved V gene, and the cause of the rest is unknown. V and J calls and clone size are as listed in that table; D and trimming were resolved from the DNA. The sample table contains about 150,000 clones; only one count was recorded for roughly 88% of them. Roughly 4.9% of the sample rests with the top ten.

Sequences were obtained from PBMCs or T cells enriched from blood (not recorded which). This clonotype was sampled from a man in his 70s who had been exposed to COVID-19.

The CDR3 corresponds to CASSQGTSGKYNEQFF. At the DNA level, the sequence is TGTGCCAGCAGCCAAGGGACTAGCGGGAAATACAATGAGCAGTTCTTC. The chain employs TRBV3-1 (or the pseudogene TRBV3-2) and TRBJ2-1; 12 bases in the junction line up with TRBD2. Via the germline V gene (reference sequence), CDR1 is LGHDT and CDR2 YNNKEL. Clipping removes 1 base from V and 4 bases from J, with 2 as the unmatched junction base count. From the cysteine through the phenylalanine, the CDR3 covers 16 amino acids. Here the CDR3 DNA is all that survives: 48 bases in frame from base 1.